This TCR beta chain was recovered during a study of T cell repertoires in cytomegalovirus infection. The study's findings and limits: Carriage of CMV together with the relevant HLA was identifiable through cumulative public TCR beta family frequency.

V was trimmed by 0 bases and J by 8 bases, leaving 8 bases between them. The CDR3 covers 13 residues. CDR1 and CDR2 from the germline V gene are SGHNT and YYREEE (reference sequence). TCRdb re-derived calls from the reads in MiXCR, one entry per CDR3 protein. This sample has about 470,000 distinct CDR3 sequences, with roughly 46% found just once. About this clonotype: The antigen remains unidentified.

The receptor's source is a human donor in good health (CMV status not recorded). Some clones in this sample may be carry-over from other donors' samples. The chain joins TRBV5-4 to TRBJ1-4, with a possible D match to TRBD1 (5 bases). The sequences come from cultured PBMCs, collected from culture after CMV antigen stimulation. CDR3 residues: CASSLDRREKLFF. CDR3 DNA: TGTGCCAGCAGCTTGGACAGGAGGGAAAAACTGTTTTTT. Full variable domain (outside the CDR3, taken from reference TRBV5-4 and TRBJ1-4): ETGVTQSPTHLIKTRGQQVTLRCSSQSGHNTVSWYQQALGQGPQFIFQYYREEENGRGNFPPRFSGLQFPNYSSELNVNALELDDSALYLCASSLDRREKLFFGSGTQLSVL.